Each of the 20 T cell receptor beta chains below was sequenced from the same sample in a study of Ad26.COV2.S vaccination and SARS-CoV-2 variants. The table came from immunoSEQ multiplex PCR; TCRdb's copy has only in-frame clones and leaves some out. Of around 100,000 clones listed, less than 85% are singletons. The sample was peripheral blood, taken after recovery from COVID-19. These TCRs come from a human donor who had recovered from COVID-19.

This chain uses TRBV7-7 with TRBJ2-5; TRBD2 matches at 12 bases. V was clipped by 5 bases and J by 1 base; unmatched bases: 8. CDR1 is SSHAT and CDR2 is FNYEAQ in the germline V gene (reference sequence). The CDR3 is 17 residues long. CDR3 residues: CASSREASGGAQETQYF. The CDR3 DNA sequence: TGTGCCAGCAGCCGAGAAGCTAGCGGGGGGGCCCAAGAGACCCAGTACTTC. Using reference TRBV7-7 and TRBJ2-5 for the parts outside the CDR3, the full variable domain is GAGVSQSPRYKVTKRGQDVTLRCDPISSHATLYWYQQALGQGPEFLTYFNYEAQPDKSGLPSDRFSAERPEGSISTLTIQRTEQRDSAMYRCASSREASGGAQETQYFGPGTRLLVL.

The V gene is TRBV5-1, the J gene TRBJ2-1; perhaps TRBD1 as D (6 bases). CDR1 and CDR2 (germline): SGHRS, YFSETQ. Deletions cut 3 bases from V and 1 base from J, with 8 bases between. The CDR3 consists of 14 residues. CDR3 nucleotide sequence: TGCGCCAGCAGCTCGGGACAATCCTACAATGAGCAGTTCTTC. Its protein product is CASSSGQSYNEQFF.

J is TRBJ1-2 and V is TRBV12-2. TRBV12-2 is termed a pseudogene. The CDR3 totals 12 residues. This CDR3 reads CASRLDPEGYTF. The CDR3, as DNA: TGTGCAAGTCGTTTGGATCCCGAGGGCTACACCTTC.

This clone was seen just once. V is TRBV4-1 and J is TRBJ2-2; 9 nucleotides agree with TRBD1. V was pared by 3 bases and J by 3 bases, with 11 bases of the junction left unmatched. The CDR3 contains 18 residues. Germline-derived CDR1 and CDR2 are MGHRA and YSYEKL. CDR3 DNA sequence: TGCGCCAGCAGCCATGACCGGGACAGGGATCTTTACACCGGGGAGCTGTTTTTT. Translated: CASSHDRDRDLYTGELFF.

The chain employs TRBV19 and TRBJ2-5; 8 bases match TRBD1. The CDR3 sequence is 15 residues long. After removal of 2 bases from V and 1 base from J, the junction contained 3 bases not matched to a gene. Looked up from germline, CDR1 is LNHDA and CDR2 is SQIVND (reference sequence). DNA of the CDR3: TGTGCCAGTAGTATAACAGGGGGGAGCCAAGAGACCCAGTACTTC. Encoded protein: CASSITGGSQETQYF.

For the CDR3, the DNA is TGTGCCAGCAGATTTGGACAGACTGGAAACACCATATATTTT. It translates to CASRFGQTGNTIYF. The chain uses TRBV3-1 (or the pseudogene TRBV3-2) and TRBJ1-3; possibly TRBD1 for D (6 bases). Germline CDR1 and CDR2: LGHDT and YNNKEL (reference sequence). With 6 bases removed from V and 2 bases from J, the gap between germline ends came to 11 bases. The CDR3 extends over 14 amino acids.

V is TRBV11-3 and J is TRBJ2-1; 8 nucleotides match TRBD2. The V gene end was trimmed by 3 bases and the J gene end by 6 bases; junction bases not matched to a gene: 7. The germline gives CDR1 SGHNT, CDR2 YENEEA. The CDR3 loop spans 15 amino acids. The CDR3, as DNA: TGTGCCAGCAGCTTGAGCGGGGGCCCCCTCAATGAGCAGTTCTTC. As protein: CASSLSGGPLNEQFF.

This clone was picked up a small number of times. The chain combines TRBV5-4 with TRBJ2-5; D might be TRBD1 or TRBD2, each matching 6 bases. The CDR3 consists of 16 residues. The V and J ends lost 0 bases and 4 bases respectively, with 16 bases between them. Germline V lookup: CDR1 SGHNT, CDR2 YYREEE (reference sequence). The CDR3 protein is CASSLAEGVIGETQYF. DNA of the CDR3: TGTGCCAGCAGCTTGGCGGAGGGGGTTATTGGAGAGACCCAGTACTTC.

J is TRBJ1-1 and V is TRBV2, with D unclear. The CDR3 contains 16 residues. V dropped 4 bases and J dropped 1 base, with 16 bases sitting between them. Germline V gene data show CDR1 as SNHLY and CDR2 as FYNNEI. The CDR3 DNA is TGTGCCAGCAGTGTTAAGGGATTTGGGCAGAACACTGAAGCTTTCTTT. This sequence encodes CASSVKGFGQNTEAFF. Full variable domain (outside the CDR3, taken from reference TRBV2 and TRBJ1-1): EPEVTQTPSHQVTQMGQEVILRCVPISNHLYFYWYRQILGQKVEFLVSFYNNEISEKSEIFDDQFSVERPDGSNFTLKIRSTKLEDSAMYFCASSVKGFGQNTEAFFGQGTRLTVV.

The chain recombines TRBV6-1 with TRBJ1-2; a possible D gene is TRBD1 (6 bases). Looked up from germline, CDR1 is MNHNS and CDR2 is SASEGT. V lost 2 bases to trimming and J lost 8 bases, with 12 bases between them. This CDR3 contains 13 residues. The CDR3 protein is CASSETGLLGYTF. CDR3 DNA sequence: TGTGCCAGCAGTGAAACAGGGCTGTTGGGCTACACCTTC.

V gene TRBV6-5 combines with J gene TRBJ2-2, with D unclear. Trimming took off 8 bases at V and 4 bases at J, with 8 bases between the two ends. This CDR3 region has 12 residues. CDR1 is MNHEY, CDR2 SVGAGI, per germline. CDR3 sequence reads: CASGRITGELFF. Written as DNA, the CDR3 is TGTGCCAGCGGGCGGATCACCGGGGAGCTGTTTTTT.

The chain couples TRBV5-5 to TRBJ1-6; TRBD1 matches at 7 bases. The ends lost 4 bases at V and 9 bases at J; junction bases unmatched: 10. This CDR3 has 15 residues. The germline gives CDR1 SGHKS, CDR2 YYEKEE (reference sequence). The DNA for the CDR3 is TGTGCCAGCAGCCACACCGGGACAGACTCTTCACCCCTCCACTTT. Protein: CASSHTGTDSSPLHF.

This rearrangement joins TRBV4-3 to TRBJ2-7, with TRBD2 matching 7 bases. This CDR3 is 15 amino acids long. The germline V gene encodes CDR1 LGHNA and CDR2 YSLEER. Losses at the gene ends were 1 base for V and 4 bases for J; bases not matched to a gene: 7. CDR3 DNA: TGCGCCAGCAGCCAAGGGGCGGGGGTCGAATACGAGCAGTACTTC. Amino acids: CASSQGAGVEYEQYF.

The J gene is TRBJ2-2, the V gene TRBV4-1; 8 positions agree with TRBD2. Germline loops: CDR1 MGHRA, CDR2 YSYEKL. V shed 1 base and J 2 bases; nucleotides not matched to a gene: 3. CDR3 size: 16 residues. The CDR3 loop reads CASSQGRGGNTGELFF. The DNA for the CDR3 is TGCGCCAGCAGCCAAGGACGGGGGGGAAACACCGGGGAGCTGTTTTTT.

The chain has TRBV11-2 and TRBJ1-2, with D possibly TRBD1 on 6 matching bases. The CDR3 totals 14 residues. Trimming cost V 5 bases and J 3 bases, with 13 bases left between them. Germline-derived CDR1 and CDR2 are SGHAT and FQNNGV. CDR3 coding DNA: TGTGCCAGCAGCCCATGGTCAGGGGACTATGGCTACACCTTC. This translates into CASSPWSGDYGYTF.

This chain links TRBV3-1 (or the pseudogene TRBV3-2) with TRBJ1-4; the D gene is possibly TRBD1 (5 bases). Deletions cut 1 base from V and 1 base from J, with 7 bases between. CDR3 length: 15 residues. Germline CDR1 and CDR2: LGHDT and YNNKEL (reference sequence). The CDR3 DNA reads as TGTGCCAGCAGCCAAGGGGGGTTAACTAATGAAAAACTGTTTTTT. As protein: CASSQGGLTNEKLFF.

V and J are TRBV2 and TRBJ1-3; no reliable D call. The V end was cut by 4 bases, the J end by 9 bases, with 10 bases between. The CDR3 runs to 12 residues. Germline-derived CDR1 and CDR2 are SNHLY and FYNNEI. The CDR3 bases are TGTGCCAGCAGTGGCGAAGCGGGCACCATATATTTT. Translated, it gives CASSGEAGTIYF.

The chain carries TRBV6-6 and TRBJ1-4; D not resolved. The germline gives CDR1 MNHNY, CDR2 SVGAGI (reference sequence). The ends were cut back, 5 bases at V and 4 bases at J, with 8 bases in the middle. The CDR3 length is 13 residues. The CDR3 sequence: CASSMRDNEKLFF. In DNA form, the CDR3 reads TGTGCCAGCAGTATGAGGGATAATGAAAAACTGTTTTTT.

The V and J genes are TRBV5-4 and TRBJ2-3; TRBD2 agrees at 10 bases. The CDR3 loop spans 15 amino acids. CDR1 and CDR2 from the germline V gene are SGHNT and YYREEE (reference sequence). The junction had 11 bases not matched to a gene; V was cut back by 8 bases and J by 5 bases. The CDR3 coding sequence is TGTGCCAGTACTACAAGCGGGGGGGCCGGAGATACGCAGTATTTT. The encoded protein is CASTTSGGAGDTQYF.

This chain links TRBV15 with TRBJ1-1; D call uncertain. Trimming removed 1 base from V and 1 base from J, with 7 bases in between. The CDR3 is 14 residues long. Germline CDR1 LNHNV, CDR2 YYDKDF (reference sequence). The CDR3 reads CATSRGERNTEAFF. CDR3 nucleotides: TGTGCCACCAGCAGAGGTGAGAGGAACACTGAAGCTTTCTTT. Combining the CDR3 with reference TRBV15 and TRBJ1-1 gives the whole variable domain DAMVIQNPRYQVTQFGKPVTLSCSQTLNHNVMYWYQQKSSQAPKLLFHYYDKDFNNEADTPDNFQSRRPNTSFCFLDIRSPGLGDTAMYLCATSRGERNTEAFFGQGTRLTVV.